The rows below give T cell receptor beta chains drawn from one sample of a study of T-cell reconstitution after alpha-beta-depleted transplantation in children. TCRdb recomputed calls from the PCR reads with MiXCR, one row per CDR3 protein. This sample yields approximately 240,000 distinct CDR3 sequences, of which around 9.7% are seen a single time; roughly 5.1% belongs to the top ten. The sequences come from PBMCs from the stem cell graft donor, collected from the stem cell graft. The receptors were sampled from a human donor who donated a stem cell graft to a child with SCID. Both conserved end residues are part of each CDR3. The D gene is left open where the match is weak. Part of the rows lack a size; the others show once, few, many or a class for expanded clones.

many	TRBD2	TRBV29-1	TRBJ2-3	TGCAGCGTTGAGGGAGGGGCGCGGGGGGTTGGGACGGATACGCAGTATTTT	CSVEGGARGVGTDTQYF
many	TRBD1	TRBV5-6	TRBJ2-2	TGTGCCAGCAGCCCTTTGTGGACAGGGACCGGGGAGCTGTTTTTT	CASSPLWTGTGELFF
many	TRBD1	TRBV6-1	TRBJ2-2	TGTGCCAGCTCAGCCTCGCTGGGACAGCCCACCGGGGAGCTGTTTTTT	CASSASLGQPTGELFF
many	-	TRBV12-3/TRBV12-4	TRBJ1-1	TGTGCCAGCACTGTGGACAGCGGCACTGAAGCTTTCTTT	CASTVDSGTEAFF
-	-	TRBV11-2	TRBJ2-7	TGTGCCAGCAGCTTAGATCGAAGCAGGGCATACCACGAGCAGTACTTC	CASSLDRSRAYHEQYF
many	-	TRBV29-1	TRBJ2-3	TGCAGCGTTGATTTGGGGTCAGATACGCAGTATTTT	CSVDLGSDTQYF
many	-	TRBV12-3/TRBV12-4	TRBJ2-5	TGTGCCAGCAGTTTCCTAGACAGCCCGGAGACCCAGTACTTC	CASSFLDSPETQYF
many	-	TRBV15	TRBJ2-7	TGTGCCACCAGCAGAGTGGCGACTAGTTACGAGCAGTACTTC	CATSRVATSYEQYF
many	-	TRBV7-9	TRBJ2-7	TGTGCCAGCAGCTTAGAAGAGGAAGGCTCCTACGAGCAGTACTTC	CASSLEEEGSYEQYF
-	-	TRBV14	TRBJ2-3	TGTGCCAGCAGCCCCCTCCCGGGGGCGGGTGGCACAGATAGGCAGTATTTT	CASSPLPGAGGTDRQYF
many	-	TRBV12-3/TRBV12-4	TRBJ2-1	TGTGCCAGCAGCCCCGGACCCGTTGAGCAGTTCTTC	CASSPGPVEQFF